This T cell receptor beta chain was recorded in a study of blood T cell repertoires in COVID-19. The wider study: Whether acute or convalescent, the COVID-19 samples came from the United States, Italy and Spain. Sample material is recorded as cDNA or gDNA derived from T cells, B-cell-depleted T cells, or PBMCs.

Germline lookup yields CDR1 SGHTS and CDR2 YDEGEE. This CDR3 spans 14 amino acids. The ends were cut back, 2 bases at V and 2 bases at J, with 11 bases in the middle. Source study methods: Amplification of reference gene primers was used by the study to estimate nucleated cell counts. Using immunoSEQ multiplex PCR, the repertoire was profiled, and TCRdb retains in-frame clones only, with some absent. From that table come the V and J calls and clone size; the DNA was used to work out D and trimming. This table has over 85,000 clones, approximately 90% appearing once. Sequencing input: peripheral blood. The gene calls are TRBV5-8 and TRBJ2-7; D is uncertain. The clonotype comes from a human donor in a cohort sampled during active COVID-19. CDR3 bases: TGTGCCAGCAGCTTTATTCCGGGTACCTACGAGCAGTACTTC. It encodes CASSFIPGTYEQYF.